A selection of T cell receptor beta chains follows, all from one sample in a study of T-cell reconstitution after alpha-beta-depleted transplantation in children. Using its own MiXCR run on the PCR reads, TCRdb lists one record per CDR3 protein. The profile shows more than 200,000 distinct CDR3 sequences, about 26% of them singletons. Sequences were derived from PBMCs, sampled before TCRalphabeta/CD19-depleted stem cell transplant. All receptors derive from a girl aged 2 to 9 with Fanconi anemia, due to receive a stem cell transplant. The CDR3 runs from the conserved cysteine through the conserved F or W. A D gene is named only where the DNA matches it firmly. Clone size, where shown, is once, few, many, or a class for clones that have expanded.

D gene	V gene	clone size	J gene	CDR3 protein	CDR3 DNA
NA	TRBV29-1	many	TRBJ2-5	CSVDRDGETQYF	TGCAGCGTTGACAGGGACGGGGAGACCCAGTACTTC
NA	TRBV29-1	few	TRBJ1-2	CSVDDTPNYGYTF	TGCAGCGTCGACGACACTCCTAACTATGGCTACACCTTC
NA	TRBV28	once	TRBJ2-7	CASSLQGFSYEQYF	TGTGCCAGCAGTCTTCAGGGTTTCTCCTACGAGCAGTACTTC
NA	TRBV29-1	NA	TRBJ1-1	CSVGAPNTEAFF	TGCAGCGTTGGTGCACCCAACACTGAAGCTTTCTTT
NA	TRBV20-1	many	TRBJ2-7	CSASPIRGYEQYF	TGCAGTGCTTCCCCGATACGGGGCTACGAGCAGTACTTC
NA	TRBV29-1	many	TRBJ2-7	CSVDNSYEQYF	TGCAGCGTTGACAATTCCTACGAGCAGTACTTC
NA	TRBV21-1	many	TRBJ2-7	CASSKRQGNEQYF	TGTGCCAGCAGCAAGAGACAGGGGAACGAGCAGTACTTC
NA	TRBV7-3	many	TRBJ2-5	CASSLMGRGGETQYF	TGTGCCAGCAGCTTAATGGGGCGGGGTGGGGAGACCCAGTACTTC
NA	TRBV28	NA	TRBJ2-7	CASSWRDSTSYEQYF	TGTGCCAGCAGTTGGAGGGACTCCACCTCCTACGAGCAGTACTTC
TRBD1	TRBV5-1	many	TRBJ2-1	CASRGTGTYNEQFF	TGCGCCAGCAGGGGGACAGGAACCTACAATGAGCAGTTCTTC
TRBD1	TRBV12-3/TRBV12-4	many	TRBJ2-7	CASSSLRTGRSEQYF	TGTGCCAGCAGTTCTCTTCGGACAGGCCGCTCCGAGCAGTACTTC
NA	TRBV25-1	many	TRBJ2-4	CASSAGDIQYF	TGTGCCAGCAGTGCGGGGGACATTCAGTACTTC
NA	TRBV28	NA	TRBJ2-2	CASSLFGGTNTGELFF	TGTGCCAGCAGTTTATTCGGCGGGACGAACACCGGGGAGCTGTTTTTT
NA	TRBV11-3	many	TRBJ2-5	CASSLGGRDTETQYF	TGTGCCAGCAGCTTAGGGGGGAGGGACACCGAGACCCAGTACTTC
TRBD2	TRBV29-1	many	TRBJ2-1	CSVDGTSGRASYNEQFF	TGCAGCGTTGACGGTACTAGCGGACGAGCGAGCTACAATGAGCAGTTCTTC
TRBD2	TRBV20-1	NA	TRBJ2-5	CSARGGGQTQYF	TGCAGTGCTAGGGGCGGGGGGCAGACCCAGTACTTC
NA	TRBV7-6	few	TRBJ2-3	CASSLAWGSTDTQYF	TGTGCCAGCAGCTTAGCCTGGGGAAGCACAGATACGCAGTATTTT
TRBD2	TRBV6-1	many	TRBJ2-3	CASRLAGILTGDTQYF	TGTGCCAGCAGACTAGCGGGGATTCTGACGGGGGATACGCAGTATTTT
TRBD1	TRBV20-1	few	TRBJ1-5	CSAKGQSYSNQPQHF	TGCAGTGCTAAGGGACAGTCGTATAGCAATCAGCCCCAGCATTTT
NA	TRBV6-1	NA	TRBJ1-1	CASSEWLNTEAFF	TGTGCCAGCAGTGAATGGCTGAACACTGAAGCTTTCTTT
NA	TRBV28	few	TRBJ2-3	CASRPDSTDTQYF	TGTGCCAGCAGACCGGACAGCACAGATACGCAGTATTTT
TRBD2	TRBV5-4	NA	TRBJ2-7	CASSSGTSGRASYEQYF	TGTGCCAGCAGTTCCGGGACTAGCGGGAGGGCCTCTTACGAGCAGTACTTC
NA	TRBV7-3	NA	TRBJ2-7	CASSSPLAPYEQYF	TGTGCCAGCAGCTCCCCGCTAGCCCCCTACGAGCAGTACTTC
TRBD1	TRBV29-1	NA	TRBJ2-7	CSVVSGQVFSSYEQYF	TGCAGCGTTGTTTCCGGACAGGTCTTCAGCTCCTACGAGCAGTACTTC
NA	TRBV7-9	few	TRBJ2-1	CASSFKYNEQFF	TGTGCCAGCAGCTTTAAGTACAATGAGCAGTTCTTC
NA	TRBV29-1	NA	TRBJ1-2	CSVSLNYGYTF	TGCAGCGTTTCATTAAACTATGGCTACACCTTC
NA	TRBV20-1	many	TRBJ2-7	CSARVGSSYEQYF	TGCAGTGCTAGAGTCGGAAGCTCCTACGAGCAGTACTTC